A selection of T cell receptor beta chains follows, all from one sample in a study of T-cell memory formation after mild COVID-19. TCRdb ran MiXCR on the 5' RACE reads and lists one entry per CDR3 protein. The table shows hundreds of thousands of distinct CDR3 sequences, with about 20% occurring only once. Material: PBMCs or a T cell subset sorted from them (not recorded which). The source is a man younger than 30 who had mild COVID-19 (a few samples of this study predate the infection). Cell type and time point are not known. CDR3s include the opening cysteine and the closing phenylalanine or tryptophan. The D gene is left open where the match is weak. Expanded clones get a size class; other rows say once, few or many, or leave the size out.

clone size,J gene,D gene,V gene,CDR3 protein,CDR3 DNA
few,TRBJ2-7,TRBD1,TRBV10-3,CAIRPGTGGDYEQYF,TGTGCCATCAGGCCCGGGACAGGGGGGGACTACGAGCAGTACTTC
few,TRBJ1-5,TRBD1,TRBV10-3,CAISHGESQGGQPQHF,TGTGCCATCAGCCACGGGGAGTCACAGGGGGGCCAGCCCCAGCATTTT
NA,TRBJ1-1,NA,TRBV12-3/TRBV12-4,CASSFELFLESFF,TGTGCCAGCAGCTTTGAACTCTTCCTCGAATCTTTCTTT
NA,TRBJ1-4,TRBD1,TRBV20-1,CSARDSRTGGNEKLFF,TGCAGTGCTAGAGATTCCCGGACAGGGGGTAATGAAAAACTGTTTTTT
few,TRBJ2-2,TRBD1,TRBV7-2,CASSPGTGLNTGELFF,TGTGCCAGCAGCCCAGGGACAGGGCTGAACACCGGGGAGCTGTTTTTT
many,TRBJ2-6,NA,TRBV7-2,CASSLAYLRSGANVLTF,TGTGCCAGCAGCTTAGCGTATTTGAGGTCTGGGGCCAACGTCCTGACTTTC
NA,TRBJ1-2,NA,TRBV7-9,CASSLAGRENGYTF,TGTGCCAGCAGCTTAGCAGGCAGGGAGAATGGCTACACCTTC
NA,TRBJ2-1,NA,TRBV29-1,CSVGYNEQFF,TGCAGCGTAGGTTACAATGAGCAGTTCTTC
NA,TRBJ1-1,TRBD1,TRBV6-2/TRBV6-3,CASRGTVTNQAFF,TGTGCCAGCAGGGGGACAGTGACAAATCAGGCTTTCTTT
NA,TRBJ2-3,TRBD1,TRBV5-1,CASSSDRVSTDTQYF,TGCGCCAGCAGCTCGGACAGGGTGTCGACAGATACGCAGTATTTT
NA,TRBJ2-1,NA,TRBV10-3,CAISESPGRSSYNEQFF,TGTGCCATCAGTGAGTCGCCAGGTCGAAGCTCCTACAATGAGCAGTTCTTC
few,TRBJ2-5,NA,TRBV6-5,CASSYSFAKETQYF,TGTGCCAGCAGTTACAGTTTTGCAAAAGAGACCCAGTACTTC
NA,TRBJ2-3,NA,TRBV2,CASRTGADTQYF,TGTGCCAGCAGGACGGGGGCGGATACGCAGTATTTT
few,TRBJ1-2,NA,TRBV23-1,CASSLAGYTF,TGCGCCAGCAGTCTCGCGGGCTACACCTTC
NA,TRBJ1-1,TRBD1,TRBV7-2,CASNTRSTQGTEAFF,TGTGCCAGCAACACACGGTCCACACAGGGGACTGAAGCTTTCTTT
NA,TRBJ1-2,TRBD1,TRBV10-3,CAINRDRGQVGYTF,TGTGCCATCAACAGGGACAGGGGGCAAGTTGGCTACACCTTC
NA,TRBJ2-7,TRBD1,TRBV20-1,CSARGTLTGGAHEQYF,TGCAGTGCTAGAGGCACTCTGACAGGGGGCGCCCACGAGCAGTACTTC
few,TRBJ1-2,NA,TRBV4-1,CASSQEPLGISAYGYTF,TGCGCCAGCAGCCAAGAACCCCTCGGCATCTCAGCCTATGGCTACACCTTC
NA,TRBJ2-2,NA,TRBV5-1,CASSAGGPRAGELFF,TGCGCCAGCAGCGCCGGGGGGCCACGGGCCGGGGAGCTGTTTTTT
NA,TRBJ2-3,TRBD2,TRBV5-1,CASSWLAGGITDTQYF,TGCGCCAGCAGTTGGCTAGCGGGGGGGATCACAGATACGCAGTATTTT
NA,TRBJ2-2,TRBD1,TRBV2,CASSGDRAGTGELFF,TGTGCCAGCAGTGGGGACAGGGCGGGCACCGGGGAGCTGTTTTTT
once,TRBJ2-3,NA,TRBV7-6,CASSLAGQVTSSTDTQYF,TGTGCCAGCAGCTTAGCTGGGCAAGTGACCAGTAGCACAGATACGCAGTATTTT
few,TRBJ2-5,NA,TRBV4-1,CASSHFGAPQETQYF,TGCGCCAGCAGCCATTTCGGGGCCCCTCAAGAGACCCAGTACTTC
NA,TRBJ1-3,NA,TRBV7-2,CASSPPRQASGNTIYF,TGTGCCAGCAGCCCCCCAAGACAGGCCTCTGGAAACACCATATATTTT
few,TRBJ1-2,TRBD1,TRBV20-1,CSAITWGDDRGNYGYTF,TGCAGTGCCATAACATGGGGCGATGACAGGGGGAACTATGGCTACACCTTC
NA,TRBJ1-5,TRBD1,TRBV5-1,CASSSGQGRDQPQHF,TGCGCCAGCAGCTCCGGACAGGGTAGGGATCAGCCCCAGCATTTT
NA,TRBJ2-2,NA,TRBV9,CASRRGSGARTGELFF,TGTGCCAGCCGTCGGGGGTCGGGGGCGCGGACCGGGGAGCTGTTTTTT
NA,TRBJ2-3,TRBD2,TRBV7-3,CASSWGGITDTQYF,TGTGCCAGCAGCTGGGGGGGGATCACAGATACGCAGTATTTT
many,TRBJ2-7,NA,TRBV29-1,CSVRGPYEQYF,TGCAGCGTTCGGGGACCCTACGAGCAGTACTTC
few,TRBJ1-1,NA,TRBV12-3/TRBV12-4,CASNPTRLTEAFF,TGTGCCAGCAATCCGACCCGATTAACGGAAGCTTTCTTT
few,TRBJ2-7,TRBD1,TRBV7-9,CASSSGQGSSYEQYF,TGTGCCAGCAGCTCCGGACAGGGAAGCTCCTACGAGCAGTACTTC
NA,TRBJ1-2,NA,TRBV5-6,CASSLAKQGYGYTF,TGTGCCAGCAGCTTGGCCAAACAGGGCTATGGCTACACCTTC
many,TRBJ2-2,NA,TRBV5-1,CASSLESQVSSGELFF,TGCGCCAGCAGCTTGGAGTCCCAGGTATCGTCCGGGGAGCTGTTTTTT
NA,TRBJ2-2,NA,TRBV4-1,CASSPRWAPGELFF,TGCGCCAGCAGTCCTAGATGGGCCCCCGGGGAGCTGTTTTTT
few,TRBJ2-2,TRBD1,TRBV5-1,CASSLIPGTGGTGELFF,TGCGCCAGCAGCCTGATCCCCGGGACAGGGGGCACCGGGGAGCTGTTTTTT
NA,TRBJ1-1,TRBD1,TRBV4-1,CASSYSTGATEAFF,TGCGCCAGCAGCTACTCGACAGGGGCCACTGAAGCTTTCTTT
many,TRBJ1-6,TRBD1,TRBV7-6,CASSSGQGKISPLHF,TGTGCCAGCAGCTCGGGACAGGGGAAAATCTCACCCCTCCACTTT
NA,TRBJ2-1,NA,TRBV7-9,CASSLLANEQFF,TGTGCCAGCAGCCTTCTAGCCAATGAGCAGTTCTTC
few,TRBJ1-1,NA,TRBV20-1,CSARVGAMNTEAFF,TGCAGTGCTAGAGTTGGGGCCATGAACACTGAAGCTTTCTTT
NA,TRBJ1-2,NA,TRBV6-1,CASSEAPFYGYTF,TGTGCCAGCAGTGAAGCGCCTTTTTATGGCTACACCTTC
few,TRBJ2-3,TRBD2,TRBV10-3,CAISDLLLAGDPDTQYF,TGTGCCATCAGTGACCTATTACTAGCGGGGGACCCAGATACGCAGTATTTT
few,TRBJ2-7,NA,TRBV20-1,CSARGRGPREQYF,TGCAGTGCTAGGGGCAGGGGTCCTCGCGAGCAGTACTTC
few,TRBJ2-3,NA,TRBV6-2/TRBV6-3,CASTIDSADTQYF,TGTGCCAGCACCATCGACAGTGCAGATACGCAGTATTTT
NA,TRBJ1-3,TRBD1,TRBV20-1,CSATHRGPGNTIYF,TGCAGTGCTACCCACAGGGGGCCTGGAAACACCATATATTTT
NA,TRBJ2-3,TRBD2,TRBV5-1,CASSLGRDYTDTQYF,TGCGCCAGCAGCTTGGGCCGGGACTACACAGATACGCAGTATTTT
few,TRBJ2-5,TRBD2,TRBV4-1,CASSSLAGGETQYF,TGCGCCAGCAGCTCATTAGCGGGGGGAGAGACCCAGTACTTC
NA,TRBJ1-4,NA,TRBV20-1,CSAIPGQMEKLFF,TGCAGTGCTATACCGGGACAAATGGAAAAACTGTTTTTT
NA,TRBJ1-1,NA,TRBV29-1,CSASGVAEAFF,TGCAGCGCATCAGGGGTGGCTGAAGCTTTCTTT
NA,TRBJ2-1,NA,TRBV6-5,CASSYGDTAEQFF,TGTGCCAGCAGTTACGGGGACACCGCGGAGCAGTTCTTC
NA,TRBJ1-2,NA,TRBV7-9,CSSSDGAAIYGYTF,TGTTCCAGCAGCGATGGGGCGGCTATCTATGGCTACACCTTC
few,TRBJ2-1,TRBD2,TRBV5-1,CASSRTSGGALGNEQFF,TGCGCCAGCAGTAGGACTAGCGGGGGGGCTCTAGGGAATGAGCAGTTCTTC
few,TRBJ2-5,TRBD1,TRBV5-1,CASRRDRVPNQETQYF,TGCGCCAGCAGACGGGACAGGGTACCGAACCAAGAGACCCAGTACTTC
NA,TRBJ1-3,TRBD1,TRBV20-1,CSAREQGVGNTIYF,TGCAGTGCTAGAGAACAGGGGGTGGGAAACACCATATATTTT
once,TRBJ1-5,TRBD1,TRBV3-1,CASSQVGQGPQHF,TGTGCCAGCAGCCAAGTGGGACAGGGGCCCCAGCATTTT